This T cell receptor beta chain came from a study of CD8+CD57+ T cells in acquired aplastic anemia. Study summary: Across the sorted CD4+ and CD8+ cells, DNA amounts averaged approximately 3.1 ug.

V was pared by 5 bases and J by 2 bases, with 4 bases of the junction left unmatched. The CDR3 contains 15 residues. Germline V gives CDR1 SGHAT, CDR2 FQNNGV. The use of genomic DNA as template underpinned the TCR beta VDJ and CDR3 profiling. TCRdb re-called the reads with MiXCR, one entry per CDR3 protein. The table shows around 170,000 distinct CDR3 sequences, with 63% occurring only once. The sequencing input was sorted CD4+, CD8+, or CD8+CD57+ T cells (not recorded which) from PBMCs. This chain connects TRBV11-2 to TRBJ2-3; 10 positions match TRBD1. This TCR was recovered from a human donor in good health. Here the CDR3 DNA reads TGTGCCAGCAGCCCGACAGGGGGCCACACAGATACGCAGTATTTT. It codes for CASSPTGGHTDTQYF.